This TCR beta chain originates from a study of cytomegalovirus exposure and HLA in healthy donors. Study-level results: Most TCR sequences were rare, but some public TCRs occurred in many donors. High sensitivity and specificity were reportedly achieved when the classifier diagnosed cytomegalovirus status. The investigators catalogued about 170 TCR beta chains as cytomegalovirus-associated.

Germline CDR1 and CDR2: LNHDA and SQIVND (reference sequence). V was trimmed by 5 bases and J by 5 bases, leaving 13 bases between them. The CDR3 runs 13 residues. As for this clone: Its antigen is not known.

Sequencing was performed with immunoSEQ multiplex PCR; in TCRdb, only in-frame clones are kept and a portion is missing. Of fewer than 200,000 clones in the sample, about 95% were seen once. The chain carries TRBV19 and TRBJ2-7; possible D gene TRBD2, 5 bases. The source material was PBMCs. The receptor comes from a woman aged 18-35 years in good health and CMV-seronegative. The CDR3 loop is CASSPRRVHEQYF. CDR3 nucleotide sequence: TGTGCCAGTAGTCCGCGGCGGGTCCACGAGCAGTACTTC.